Listed below are T cell receptor beta chains from one sample, sequenced in a study of shared clonotypes between healthy human individuals. Only in-frame clones appear in the TCRdb table, and some are missing; sequencing was by immunoSEQ multiplex PCR. The sample includes 1.6 million or so clones, around 98.5% of them seen just once. The sequencing sample was made of naive CD4+ T cells sorted from blood. Receptors originate from a man aged 25-45 years in good health. Both conserved end residues are part of each CDR3. Fields, in order: V gene, clone size, J gene, D gene, CDR3 length, CDR3 DNA, CDR3 protein. D genes are given only for firm matches. Clone size, where shown, is once, few, many, or a class for clones that have expanded.

V gene: TRBV6-1
clone size: .
J gene: TRBJ1-5
D gene: TRBD1
CDR3 length: 15
CDR3 DNA: TGTGCCAGCAGTGGGGCGGACAGGGTTAATCAGCCCCAGCATTTT
CDR3 protein: CASSGADRVNQPQHF

V gene: TRBV27
clone size: .
J gene: TRBJ1-2
D gene: .
CDR3 length: 16
CDR3 DNA: TGTGCCAGCAGTTCAGAACAGGGTGGGGGGAACTATGGCTACACCTTC
CDR3 protein: CASSSEQGGGNYGYTF

V gene: TRBV11-2
clone size: .
J gene: TRBJ2-1
D gene: TRBD2
CDR3 length: 15
CDR3 DNA: TGTGCCAGCAGCCAAGCGGGAGAGACCTACAATGAGCAGTTCTTC
CDR3 protein: CASSQAGETYNEQFF

V gene: TRBV29-1
clone size: .
J gene: TRBJ2-5
D gene: .
CDR3 length: 10
CDR3 DNA: TGCAGCGCCGGACCTGGGACCCAGTACTTC
CDR3 protein: CSAGPGTQYF

V gene: TRBV9
clone size: .
J gene: TRBJ2-7
D gene: .
CDR3 length: 18
CDR3 DNA: TGTGCCAGCAGTCCGAACGTGGGTCTAGCGTATAGCTCCTACGAGCAGTACTTC
CDR3 protein: CASSPNVGLAYSSYEQYF

V gene: TRBV7-2
clone size: .
J gene: TRBJ2-1
D gene: TRBD1
CDR3 length: 16
CDR3 DNA: TGTGCCAGCAGCTTCCAGGGGGCCGGCTCCTACAATGAGCAGTTCTTC
CDR3 protein: CASSFQGAGSYNEQFF

V gene: TRBV19
clone size: .
J gene: TRBJ2-1
D gene: .
CDR3 length: 16
CDR3 DNA: TGTGCCAGTAGTATAGGGGATAGGGGCCCTGACAATGAGCAGTTCTTC
CDR3 protein: CASSIGDRGPDNEQFF

V gene: TRBV28
clone size: .
J gene: TRBJ1-5
D gene: .
CDR3 length: 14
CDR3 DNA: TGTGCCAGCAGCATGGCACCCAGCAATCAGCCCCAGCATTTT
CDR3 protein: CASSMAPSNQPQHF

V gene: TRBV18
clone size: .
J gene: TRBJ2-1
D gene: .
CDR3 length: 14
CDR3 DNA: TGTGCCAGCTCACCACGGTCGAGCCACAATGAGCAGTTCTTC
CDR3 protein: CASSPRSSHNEQFF

V gene: TRBV9
clone size: .
J gene: TRBJ2-1
D gene: .
CDR3 length: 18
CDR3 DNA: TGTGCCAGCAGCGTAACCTATCCCCGGGACACATTAACCAATGAGCAGTTCTTC
CDR3 protein: CASSVTYPRDTLTNEQFF

V gene: TRBV6-5
clone size: once
J gene: TRBJ1-1
D gene: .
CDR3 length: 14
CDR3 DNA: TGTGCCAGCAGTCTCCTAGGGCGGAACACTGAAGCTTTCTTT
CDR3 protein: CASSLLGRNTEAFF

V gene: TRBV29-1
clone size: .
J gene: TRBJ2-1
D gene: TRBD1
CDR3 length: 13
CDR3 DNA: TGCAGCGGCAACAGGGGGACCTACAATGAGCAGTTCTTC
CDR3 protein: CSGNRGTYNEQFF

V gene: TRBV14
clone size: .
J gene: TRBJ2-1
D gene: .
CDR3 length: 16
CDR3 DNA: TGTGCCAGCAGCCAAGAAAGAGCGATTCGTGGGAATGAGCAGTTCTTC
CDR3 protein: CASSQERAIRGNEQFF

V gene: TRBV28
clone size: .
J gene: TRBJ2-1
D gene: .
CDR3 length: 12
CDR3 DNA: TGTGCCAGCAGTTTGCGAGGTTATGAGCAGTTCTTC
CDR3 protein: CASSLRGYEQFF

V gene: TRBV30
clone size: .
J gene: TRBJ2-1
D gene: .
CDR3 length: 13
CDR3 DNA: TGTGCCTGGAGGGGCAGTACTACAATGGAGCAGTTCTTC
CDR3 protein: CAWRGSTTMEQFF

V gene: TRBV5-4
clone size: .
J gene: TRBJ1-2
D gene: .
CDR3 length: 15
CDR3 DNA: TGTGCCAGCAGCCGGGGGGATAGAACTAACTATGGCTACACCTTC
CDR3 protein: CASSRGDRTNYGYTF

V gene: TRBV19
clone size: .
J gene: TRBJ2-1
D gene: .
CDR3 length: 13
CDR3 DNA: TGTGCCAGTAGTCTCTCCTCCTACAATGAGCAGTTCTTC
CDR3 protein: CASSLSSYNEQFF

V gene: TRBV18
clone size: .
J gene: TRBJ1-3
D gene: .
CDR3 length: 17
CDR3 DNA: TGTGCCAGCTCACTCAGGCGGGACACCGGCTCTGGAAACACCATATATTTT
CDR3 protein: CASSLRRDTGSGNTIYF

V gene: TRBV28
clone size: .
J gene: TRBJ1-3
D gene: .
CDR3 length: 12
CDR3 DNA: TGTGCCAGCAGTACGACAGAGTACACCATATATTTT
CDR3 protein: CASSTTEYTIYF

V gene: TRBV9
clone size: .
J gene: TRBJ2-6
D gene: TRBD1
CDR3 length: 20
CDR3 DNA: TGTGCCAGCAGCGTAGCTCCTTCCCGCCCAGGGGGCGCTGGGGCCAACGTCCTGACTTTC
CDR3 protein: CASSVAPSRPGGAGANVLTF

V gene: TRBV7-9
clone size: .
J gene: TRBJ2-7
D gene: .
CDR3 length: 19
CDR3 DNA: TGTGCCAGCAGCTTGGGGGAAGGTAGGACCGGGACTTACAACTACGAGCAGTACTTC
CDR3 protein: CASSLGEGRTGTYNYEQYF

V gene: TRBV6-4
clone size: .
J gene: TRBJ1-1
D gene: .
CDR3 length: 14
CDR3 DNA: TGTGCCAGCAGTGCTAGGATAAATAGCGCTGAAGCTTTCTTT
CDR3 protein: CASSARINSAEAFF

V gene: TRBV11-2
clone size: once
J gene: TRBJ2-7
D gene: TRBD1
CDR3 length: 17
CDR3 DNA: TGTGCCAGCAGCTCCCTTGTGGGACAGGCTAGCTCCTACGAGCAGTACTTC
CDR3 protein: CASSSLVGQASSYEQYF

V gene: TRBV5-1
clone size: .
J gene: TRBJ2-7
D gene: .
CDR3 length: 15
CDR3 DNA: TGCGCCAGCAGCCCGGGGAGGGGGAGTTCCTACGAGCAGTACTTC
CDR3 protein: CASSPGRGSSYEQYF

V gene: TRBV5-1
clone size: .
J gene: TRBJ2-7
D gene: .
CDR3 length: 15
CDR3 DNA: TGCGCCAGCAGCTCCGACAGCGATCCGCCCTACGAGCAGTACTTC
CDR3 protein: CASSSDSDPPYEQYF

V gene: TRBV11-2
clone size: .
J gene: TRBJ1-3
D gene: .
CDR3 length: 15
CDR3 DNA: TGTGCCAGCAGCCCTCTCGGGTACTCTGGAAACACCATATATTTT
CDR3 protein: CASSPLGYSGNTIYF

V gene: TRBV10-1
clone size: .
J gene: TRBJ2-5
D gene: .
CDR3 length: 14
CDR3 DNA: TGCGCCAGCAGCGAGGGACACCCACCAGGGACCCAGTACTTC
CDR3 protein: CASSEGHPPGTQYF

V gene: TRBV2
clone size: .
J gene: TRBJ1-5
D gene: TRBD1
CDR3 length: 14
CDR3 DNA: TGTGCCAGCAGCGGGACAGGGGGGCGGCAGCCCCAGCATTTT
CDR3 protein: CASSGTGGRQPQHF

V gene: TRBV18
clone size: .
J gene: TRBJ2-4
D gene: .
CDR3 length: 12
CDR3 DNA: TGTGCCAGCTCACCACCATCGGGACTCCTCGCCTTC
CDR3 protein: CASSPPSGLLAF

V gene: TRBV7-2
clone size: .
J gene: TRBJ2-1
D gene: TRBD2
CDR3 length: 15
CDR3 DNA: TGTGCCAGCAGCGCCGGGGGGAGTTCCTACAATGAGCAGTTCTTC
CDR3 protein: CASSAGGSSYNEQFF

V gene: TRBV9
clone size: .
J gene: TRBJ2-7
D gene: TRBD2
CDR3 length: 19
CDR3 DNA: TGTGCCAGCAGTTCCCTATGGACTAGCGGGAGGGAGTGGTCCTACGAGCAGTACTTC
CDR3 protein: CASSSLWTSGREWSYEQYF

V gene: TRBV5-1
clone size: .
J gene: TRBJ1-2
D gene: TRBD1
CDR3 length: 13
CDR3 DNA: TGCGCCAGCAGCTTTCAGGGGGCGCATGGCTACACCTTC
CDR3 protein: CASSFQGAHGYTF